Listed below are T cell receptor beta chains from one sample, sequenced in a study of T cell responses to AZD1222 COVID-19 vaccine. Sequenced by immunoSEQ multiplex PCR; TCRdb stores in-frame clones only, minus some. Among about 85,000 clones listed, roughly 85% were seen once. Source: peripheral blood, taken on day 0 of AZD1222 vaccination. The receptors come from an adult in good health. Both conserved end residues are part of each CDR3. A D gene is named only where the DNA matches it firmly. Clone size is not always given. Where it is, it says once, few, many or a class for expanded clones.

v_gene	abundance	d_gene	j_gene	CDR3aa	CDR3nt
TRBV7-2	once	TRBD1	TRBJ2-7	CASSLVGTGVRDREQYF	TGTGCCAGCAGCTTAGTGGGGACAGGGGTTAGAGATAGAGAGCAGTACTTC
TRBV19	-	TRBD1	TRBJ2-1	CASIPPGGRGRYNEQFF	TGTGCCAGTATTCCCCCCGGTGGCAGGGGGCGTTACAATGAGCAGTTCTTC
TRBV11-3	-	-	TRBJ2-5	CASSLDQTGQYF	TGTGCCAGCAGCTTAGATCAAACAGGGCAGTACTTC
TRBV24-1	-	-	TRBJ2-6	CATAFGANVLTF	TGTGCCACCGCGTTCGGGGCCAACGTCCTGACTTTC
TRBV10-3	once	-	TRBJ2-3	CAISVGGGSDTQYF	TGTGCCATCAGTGTTGGGGGTGGCTCAGATACGCAGTATTTT
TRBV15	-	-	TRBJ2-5	CATSRYLQGEGETQYF	TGTGCCACCAGCAGATACCTACAGGGGGAGGGAGAGACCCAGTACTTC
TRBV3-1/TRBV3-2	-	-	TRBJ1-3	CASSQGPGARGNTIYF	TGTGCCAGCAGCCAAGGCCCGGGGGCACGTGGAAACACCATATATTTT
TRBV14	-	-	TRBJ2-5	CASSPGLYQETQYF	TGTGCCAGCAGCCCAGGACTGTATCAAGAGACCCAGTACTTC
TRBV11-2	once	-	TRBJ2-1	CASSSSEGNEQFF	TGTGCCAGCAGCTCTTCGGAGGGAAATGAGCAGTTCTTC
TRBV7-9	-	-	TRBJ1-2	CASSGGAGNYGYTF	TGTGCCAGCAGCGGGGGAGCAGGGAACTATGGCTACACCTTC
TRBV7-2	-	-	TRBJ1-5	CASSFTVNSNQPQHF	TGTGCCAGCAGCTTCACAGTCAATAGCAATCAGCCCCAGCATTTT
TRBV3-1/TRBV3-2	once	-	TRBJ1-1	CASSLTPGTEAFF	TGTGCCAGCAGCCTGACGCCCGGCACTGAAGCTTTCTTT
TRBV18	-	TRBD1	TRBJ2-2	CASSPGTDTNTGELFF	TGTGCCAGCTCACCCGGGACAGATACGAACACCGGGGAGCTGTTTTTT
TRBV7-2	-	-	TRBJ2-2	CASSTGRNTGELFF	TGTGCCAGCAGCACCGGGAGGAACACCGGGGAGCTGTTTTTT
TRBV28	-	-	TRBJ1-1	CATLNLLNTEAFF	TGTGCCACACTAAACCTATTGAACACTGAAGCTTTCTTT
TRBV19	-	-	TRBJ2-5	CASSGAGTQYF	TGTGCCAGCTCAGGGGCCGGGACCCAGTACTTC
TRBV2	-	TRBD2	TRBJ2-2	CASMRTSGSSGELFF	TGTGCCAGCATGAGAACTAGCGGGAGCTCCGGGGAGCTGTTTTTT
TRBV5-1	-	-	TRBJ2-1	CASTAAETYNEQFF	TGCGCCAGCACAGCGGCGGAGACCTACAATGAGCAGTTCTTC
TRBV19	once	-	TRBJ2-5	CASSIGTEGPETQYF	TGTGCCAGTAGTATAGGGACAGAGGGTCCAGAGACCCAGTACTTC
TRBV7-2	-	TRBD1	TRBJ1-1	CASSLAGAGGTEAFF	TGTGCCAGCAGCTTAGCGGGGGCAGGGGGTACTGAAGCTTTCTTT
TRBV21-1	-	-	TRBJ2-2	CASSKSGTGQTGELFF	TGTGCCAGCAGCAAATCCGGGACAGGTCAAACCGGGGAGCTGTTTTTT
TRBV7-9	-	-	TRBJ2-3	CASSLVGGSTDTQYF	TGTGCCAGCAGCTTAGTTGGGGGTAGCACAGATACGCAGTATTTT
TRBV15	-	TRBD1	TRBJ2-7	CATSRDLMTGGDEQYF	TGTGCCACCAGCAGAGATTTGATGACAGGGGGGGACGAGCAGTACTTC
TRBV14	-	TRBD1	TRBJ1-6	CASSQGQRNSPLHF	TGTGCCAGCAGCCAGGGACAGAGGAATTCACCCCTCCACTTT
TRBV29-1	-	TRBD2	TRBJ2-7	CSVDGTSGSTHEQYF	TGCAGCGTAGACGGGACTAGCGGGAGTACCCACGAGCAGTACTTC
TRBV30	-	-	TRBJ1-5	CAWSSRGLSSGQNF	-
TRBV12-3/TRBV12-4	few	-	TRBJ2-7	CASRGRAYEQYF	TGTGCCAGCAGAGGACGCGCCTACGAGCAGTACTTC
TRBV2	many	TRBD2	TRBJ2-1	CASSRGSYNEQFF	TGTGCCAGCAGTCGCGGGAGCTACAATGAGCAGTTCTTC
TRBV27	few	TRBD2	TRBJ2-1	CASSSNIGLAGGFEQFF	TGTGCCAGCAGTTCCAACATTGGACTAGCGGGAGGATTTGAGCAGTTCTTC
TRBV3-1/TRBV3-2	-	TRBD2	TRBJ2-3	CASSQDWGAGGVDTQYF	TGTGCCAGCAGCCAAGATTGGGGAGCGGGAGGGGTAGATACGCAGTATTTT